This TCR beta chain was identified in a study of siplizumab effects on memory and regulatory T cells. The V gene's germline CDR1 is SGHAT and CDR2 FQNNGV. The junction had 10 bases not matched to a gene; V was cut back by 1 base and J by 8 bases. The CDR3 spans 15 residues. The method was immunoSEQ multiplex PCR; TCRdb's version includes in-frame clones alone and lacks a portion of them. The repertoire has approximately 91,000 clones, around 95% of them found once; the top ten carry roughly 18%. The sequenced sample consisted of CD8+ T cells sorted from blood. The V gene is TRBV11-2, the J gene TRBJ1-2, with 7 bases that match TRBD1. The source is a human donor in good health. CDR3: CASSLGYSGGVGYTF. CDR3 DNA sequence: TGTGCCAGCAGCTTAGGGTATTCAGGGGGTGTCGGCTACACCTTC.